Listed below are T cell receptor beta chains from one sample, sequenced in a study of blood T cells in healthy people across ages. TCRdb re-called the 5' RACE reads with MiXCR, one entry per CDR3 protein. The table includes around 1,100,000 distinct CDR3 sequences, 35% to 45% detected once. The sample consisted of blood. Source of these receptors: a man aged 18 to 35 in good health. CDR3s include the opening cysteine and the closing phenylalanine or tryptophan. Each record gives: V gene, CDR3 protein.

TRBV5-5,CASTVGAEAFF
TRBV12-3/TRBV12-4,CASSPRHGAYGYTF
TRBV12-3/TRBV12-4,CASRLGQIQETQYF
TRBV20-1,CSARGSSEAFF
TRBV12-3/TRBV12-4,CASRDTGLGYTF
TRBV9,CASSVSGGPGEQFF
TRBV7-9,CASSARGDRVIEQFF
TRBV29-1,CSVEDQDRPGYEQYF
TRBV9,CASSPSQFF
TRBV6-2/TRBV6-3,CASSKEGYEQYF
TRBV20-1,CSATKYDRGRGQPQHF
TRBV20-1,CSAGENNYGYTF
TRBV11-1,CASSPGSWRDAQYF
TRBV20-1,CSATLERTQYF
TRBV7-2,CASSLQGGGSFTDTQYF
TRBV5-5,CASRTAGSSTDTQYF
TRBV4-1,CASSQDRTNYSYTF
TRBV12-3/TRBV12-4,CASKLASQETQYF
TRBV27,CASSSFPGQAGGYTF
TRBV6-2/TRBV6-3,CASSTGSAQHF
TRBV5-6,CASSDGRGEKLFF
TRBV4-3,CASSQDPRQLYNEQFF
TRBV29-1,CSTRQRSSYNEQFF
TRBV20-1,CSARDWDVTDTRYF
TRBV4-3,CASSQDLGGAYNEQYF
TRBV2,CASSMGSETQYF
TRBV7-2,CASSLWEGEQFF
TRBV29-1,CSVLVGLYGYTF
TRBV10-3,CAINSLPNTEAFF
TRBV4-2,CASSQEPGRVGYEKLFF
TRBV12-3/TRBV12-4,CASSVVGFQPQHF
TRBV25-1,CASSEVDAGRETQYF
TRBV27,CASSTTGRGSYEQYF
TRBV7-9,CASSQGAVANEKLFF
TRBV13,CASSLGARGRSDTQYF
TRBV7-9,CASESSGLGYTF
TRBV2,CASTVGGAATGELFF
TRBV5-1,CASSLEGGAYNEQYF
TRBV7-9,CASSYPAGYDEQFF
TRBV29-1,CSVPSEGNYGYTF
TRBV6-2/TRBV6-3,CAGSPLAEELFF
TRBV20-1,CSARVGISYEQYF
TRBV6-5,CASSYSSGGYQETQYF
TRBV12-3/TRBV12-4,CASSAVDRYYGYTF
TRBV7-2,CAGSLGPLSNEQFF
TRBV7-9,CASSWTTLTLFF
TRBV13,CASSFTGIVRNEQYF
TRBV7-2,CASSFTHSNEKLFF
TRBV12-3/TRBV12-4,CASSLRDGGYTF
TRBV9,CASSDAGRNEQFF